The source of this T cell receptor beta chain is a study of T-cell memory formation after mild COVID-19. Study results and limitations: Chiefly within CM and EM were the contracting CD4+ clones; CD8+ ones were within EMRA. Clones contracting day 15 to 85 were balanced CD4/CD8; later expanders leaned CD4+. Researchers found some responding clones in pre-infection memory, a sign that cross-reactive memory joined.

This clonotype has only a few counts. What it binds is unknown. MiXCR, applied by TCRdb to the 5' RACE reads, yields one record per CDR3 protein. The table shows more than 250,000 distinct CDR3 sequences, with around 16% occurring only once. This CDR3 comprises 12 residues. Trimming left V 6 bases short and J 8 bases short, with 11 bases between. Germline-derived CDR1 and CDR2 are SGHTA and FQGNSA. The clonotype was recovered from a man younger than 35 who had mild COVID-19 (a few samples of this study predate the infection). Cell type and time point are not known. This sequence joins TRBV7-2 and TRBJ2-1; D is possibly TRBD2 (5 bases). The material sequenced was PBMCs or a T cell subset sorted from them (not recorded which). CDR3 amino acids: CASRQEGYEQFF. The DNA for the CDR3 is TGTGCCAGCAGGCAAGAGGGTTATGAGCAGTTCTTC.